This entry features one TCR beta chain sequence. The record originates from a study of T cells after somatic rescue of genetic block. Clones were read by immunoSEQ multiplex PCR, and TCRdb kept only the in-frame ones, dropping some. The data show some 68,000 clones, approximately 91% seen once. Sequencing was performed on peripheral blood mononuclear cells (PBMCs). This TCR was sampled from a man aged 25 to 40.

The CDR3 sequence is CASTYGAVQYF. Here the CDR3 DNA reads TGTGCCAGCACCTATGGGGCCGTGCAGTACTTC. This rearrangement joins TRBV6-1 to TRBJ2-7; maybe TRBD1 (5 bases). The V gene's germline CDR1 is MNHNS and CDR2 SASEGT. The CDR3 runs to 11 residues. The V end was cut by 7 bases, the J end by 9 bases, with 13 bases between.